This T cell receptor (beta chain) appears in the sequencing data of a study of cytomegalovirus exposure and HLA in healthy donors. Broader study findings: Productive rates of about 87% or about 30% were seen for most TCR beta V segments in an earlier analysis. According to reports, the classifier identified cytomegalovirus status with high specificity and sensitivity.

Trimming took off 6 bases at V and 7 bases at J, with 12 bases between the two ends. Germline loops: CDR1 MNHEY, CDR2 SMNVEV (reference sequence). The CDR3 extends over 12 amino acids. As concerns this clone: The antigen is undetermined.

The PCR had 60 Vbeta and 13 Jbeta primers. Sequencing used immunoSEQ multiplex PCR; TCRdb keeps in-frame clones, though not all of them. The table shows 75,000 to 100,000 clones, with around 77% occurring only once. Sequencing used PBMCs. The receptor was isolated from a man younger than 40 in good health and CMV-seronegative. The chain employs TRBV27 and TRBJ1-2, with TRBD1 as a possible D gene (5 bases). As DNA, the CDR3 is TGTGCCAGCAGACCGGCAAGGGGTGGCTACACCTTC. This encodes CASRPARGGYTF.